Here is one T cell receptor beta chain with its context. Germline is not matched at one junction end, which may reflect a read error. The sample belongs to a study of blood T cell repertoires in COVID-19. Across the whole study: The study drew acute and convalescent COVID-19 samples from the United States, Italy and Spain.

In the study's own analysis: For nucleated cells, counts were estimated from reference gene primer amplification. TCRdb's table, derived via immunoSEQ multiplex PCR, lists solely in-frame clones and lacks some. That table gives V, J and clone size, and the DNA gave D and trimming. The table lists over 150,000 clones, approximately 82% of them singletons. CDR1 is MRHNA, CDR2 SNTAGT, per germline. The CDR3 covers 16 residues. The chain carries TRBV6-4 and TRBJ2-3; 12 bases match TRBD1. The specimen was peripheral blood. The receptor comes from a human donor in a cohort sampled during active COVID-19. The CDR3 spells CASSDFGTGGTDTQYF. In nucleotides, the CDR3 is TGTGCCAGCAGTGACTTTGGGACAGGGGGCACGGATACGCAGTATTTT.